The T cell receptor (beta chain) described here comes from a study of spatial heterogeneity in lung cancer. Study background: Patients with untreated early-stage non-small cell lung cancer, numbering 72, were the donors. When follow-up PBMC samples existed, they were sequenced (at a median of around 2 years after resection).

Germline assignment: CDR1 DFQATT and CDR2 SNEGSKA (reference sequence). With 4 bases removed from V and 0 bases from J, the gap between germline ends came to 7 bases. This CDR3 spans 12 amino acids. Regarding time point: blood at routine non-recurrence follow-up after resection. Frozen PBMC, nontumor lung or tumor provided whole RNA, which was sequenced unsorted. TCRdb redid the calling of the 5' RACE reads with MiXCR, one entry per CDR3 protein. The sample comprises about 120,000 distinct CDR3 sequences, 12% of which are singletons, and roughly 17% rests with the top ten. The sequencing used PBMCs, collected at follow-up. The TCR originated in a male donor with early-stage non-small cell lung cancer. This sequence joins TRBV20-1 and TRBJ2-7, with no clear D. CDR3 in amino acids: CSAKPLSYEQYF. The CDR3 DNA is TGCAGTGCTAAGCCACTCTCCTACGAGCAGTACTTC.